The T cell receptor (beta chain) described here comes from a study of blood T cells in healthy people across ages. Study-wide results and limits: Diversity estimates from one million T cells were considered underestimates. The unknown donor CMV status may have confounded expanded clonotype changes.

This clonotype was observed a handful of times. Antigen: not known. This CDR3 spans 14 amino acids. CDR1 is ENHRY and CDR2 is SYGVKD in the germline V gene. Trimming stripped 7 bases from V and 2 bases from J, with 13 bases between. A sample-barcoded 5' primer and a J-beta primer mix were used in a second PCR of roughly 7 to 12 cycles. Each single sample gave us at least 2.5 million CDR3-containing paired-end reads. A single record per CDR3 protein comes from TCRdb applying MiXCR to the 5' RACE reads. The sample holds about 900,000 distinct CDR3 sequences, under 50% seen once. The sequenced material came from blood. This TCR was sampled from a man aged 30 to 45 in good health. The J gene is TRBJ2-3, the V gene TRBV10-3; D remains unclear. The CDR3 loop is CAINSGDNTDTQYF. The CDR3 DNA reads TGTGCCATCAATTCCGGAGACAACACAGATACGCAGTATTTT.